The rows below give T cell receptor beta chains drawn from one sample of a study of blood T cell repertoires in COVID-19. Sequencing used immunoSEQ multiplex PCR; TCRdb keeps in-frame clones, though not all of them. The table shows approximately 200,000 clones, with over 80% occurring only once. Sample: peripheral blood. The receptors stem from a human donor in a cohort sampled during active COVID-19. CDR3s include the opening cysteine and the closing phenylalanine or tryptophan.

TRBJ1-5 | TRBV4-3 | CASSQEGTGSQPQHF
TRBJ1-2 | TRBV18 | CASTWTENYGYTF
TRBJ2-7 | TRBV5-1 | CASSLGGTGAFYEQYF
TRBJ1-2 | TRBV28 | CASSVPGTGVGYTF
TRBJ2-1 | TRBV6-5 | CASSWGGTNEQFF
TRBJ1-5 | TRBV2 | CASKEVGRSNQPQHF
TRBJ1-5 | TRBV27 | CASSLFQGGQPQHF
TRBJ1-3 | TRBV7-9 | CASSSTGTGNTIYF
TRBJ1-1 | TRBV4-2 | CASSQDKFRARIEAFF
TRBJ2-3 | TRBV11-1 | CASSLGADTQYF
TRBJ2-3 | TRBV7-2 | CASSLLRTGGTDTQYF
TRBJ2-1 | TRBV15 | CATSRDPPWGGGRNEQFF
TRBJ2-1 | TRBV5-6 | CASSLGLQGGNEQFF
TRBJ1-1 | TRBV6-5 | CASSYSVRNTEAFF
TRBJ1-1 | TRBV24-1 | CATRGGDGYTEAFF
TRBJ2-3 | TRBV7-3 | CASSLMGVAGTADTQYF
TRBJ2-3 | TRBV5-1 | CASSRGLAGGQDTQYF
TRBJ2-7 | TRBV24-1 | CATSDSRGGPYEQYF
TRBJ2-1 | TRBV3-1/TRBV3-2 | CASSLLTSGRANEQFF
TRBJ2-5 | TRBV5-6 | CASSLEAGETQYF
TRBJ1-6 | TRBV2 | CASSLSELGSPLHF
TRBJ2-1 | TRBV10-3 | CAISGLAGGYNEQFF
TRBJ1-3 | TRBV24-1 | CATSESRTGPGNTIYF
TRBJ1-5 | TRBV6-6 | CASSDRAQQPQHF
TRBJ2-7 | TRBV2 | CASSARQGFNEQYF
TRBJ1-2 | TRBV7-2 | CASSLGGPGTHYGYTF
TRBJ2-7 | TRBV4-1 | CASSIRPGQYEQYF
TRBJ2-4 | TRBV2 | CASRSGQGKNIQYF
TRBJ2-2 | TRBV28 | CASQRGGSTGELFF
TRBJ1-2 | TRBV24-1 | CATSDPGQDYGYTF
TRBJ1-2 | TRBV18 | CASSPDRRDYGYTF
TRBJ1-4 | TRBV12-3/TRBV12-4 | CASTQTGTGKLFF
TRBJ2-1 | TRBV4-2 | CASSQKRGDLSSYNEQFF
TRBJ1-6 | TRBV4-3 | CASSQDLIRGIDSPLHF
TRBJ1-1 | TRBV6-5 | CASSYSRGTEAFF
TRBJ2-1 | TRBV14 | CASSQTSGGKYNEQFF
TRBJ1-2 | TRBV30 | CASHQGSYGYTF
TRBJ2-7 | TRBV27 | CASSFLTSYEQYF
TRBJ2-7 | TRBV28 | CASSRTGIYEQYF
TRBJ2-3 | TRBV27 | CASRVAGGLADTQYF
TRBJ2-1 | TRBV29-1 | CSVEDPGGRFVGEQFF
TRBJ1-1 | TRBV7-9 | CASSPEDSLNTEAFF
TRBJ2-7 | TRBV15 | CATSRDGRGTRYEQYF
TRBJ1-1 | TRBV2 | CASSEVAGDEDTEAFF
TRBJ1-2 | TRBV28 | CASRTRANYGYTF
TRBJ2-7 | TRBV2 | CASSDPSGRFNLPHEQYF
TRBJ1-1 | TRBV28 | CASSLRQFGAGAFF
TRBJ2-1 | TRBV5-1 | CASTYLSYNEQFF
TRBJ2-7 | TRBV6-2/TRBV6-3 | CASSYSAGGAGEQYF